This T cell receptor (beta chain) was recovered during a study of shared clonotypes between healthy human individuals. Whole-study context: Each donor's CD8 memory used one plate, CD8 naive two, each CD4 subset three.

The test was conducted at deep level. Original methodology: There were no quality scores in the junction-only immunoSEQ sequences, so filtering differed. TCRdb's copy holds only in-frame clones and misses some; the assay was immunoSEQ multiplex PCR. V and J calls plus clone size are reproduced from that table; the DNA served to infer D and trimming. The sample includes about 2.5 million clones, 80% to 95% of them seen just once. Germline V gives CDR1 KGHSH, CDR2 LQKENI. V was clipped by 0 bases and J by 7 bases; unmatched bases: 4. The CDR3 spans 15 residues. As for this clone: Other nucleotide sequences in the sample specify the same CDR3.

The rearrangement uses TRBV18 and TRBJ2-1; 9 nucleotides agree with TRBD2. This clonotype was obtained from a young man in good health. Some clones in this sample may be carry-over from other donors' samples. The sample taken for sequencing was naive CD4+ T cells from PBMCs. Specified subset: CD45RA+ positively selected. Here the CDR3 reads CASSPPGLAGNEQFF. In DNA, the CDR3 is TGTGCCAGCTCACCACCAGGTCTAGCGGGAAATGAGCAGTTCTTC.